This T cell receptor beta chain is from a study of blood T cell repertoires in COVID-19. Study summary: From T cells, B-cell-depleted T cells, or PBMCs came the material, which was cDNA or gDNA.

Deletions cut 4 bases from V and 1 base from J, with 8 bases between. Germline V CDR1 and CDR2: SQVTM, ANQGSEA. The CDR3 sequence is 13 residues long. In the original processing: Nucleated cell counts were estimated from reference gene primer amplification. Sequenced by immunoSEQ multiplex PCR; TCRdb stores in-frame clones only, minus some. Clonal size and the V and J genes are those of that table, whereas D and trimming came from the DNA. Seen here are 86,000 or so clones, about four fifths observed once, and the top ten hold 0.95% to 1.5%. The receptor was derived from a woman older than 75 with acute or convalescent COVID-19. The rearrangement links TRBV29-1 to TRBJ2-1, with D unclear. What was sequenced was peripheral blood. CDR3 amino acids: CSVGSVSYNEQFF. The CDR3, as DNA: TGCAGCGTTGGATCGGTTTCCTACAATGAGCAGTTCTTC.